This passage covers 7 T cell receptor beta chains from one sample sequenced in a study of regulatory T cells in long-lasting Graves disease. Regarding time point: newly diagnosed GD, antithyroid drugs for less than 3 months. There was RNA extracted from PBMCs, and the TCR library was made from it. Investigators prepared the TCR beta libraries by applying iRepertoire HTBI primers and Arm-PCR of CDR3 regions. Via MiXCR, TCRdb re-called the multiplex PCR reads, giving one row per CDR3 protein. The sample lists hundreds of thousands of distinct CDR3 sequences; less than 20% were seen once. The sequenced sample was peripheral blood mononuclear cells (PBMCs), obtained at new diagnosis, from a patient treated with antithyroid drugs. These receptors all stem from a female donor with Graves disease.

This clonotype has a count of ten or more. The chain recombines TRBV4-3 with TRBJ2-5, with D possibly called TRBD1 or TRBD2 (5 bases each). Trimming shortened V by 4 bases and J by 1 base, and 13 bases separated the two germline ends. This CDR3 contains 15 residues. Germline CDR1 is LGHNA and CDR2 is YSLEER. For the CDR3, the DNA is TGCGCCAGCAGCCGAGGGACCGCAGGCCAAGAGACCCAGTACTTC. This translates into CASSRGTAGQETQYF.

This clonotype appeared many times. The V and J genes are TRBV13 and TRBJ1-5; D unclear. There are 13 residues in the CDR3. Trimming stripped 0 bases from V and 5 bases from J, with 5 bases between. Germline V lookup: CDR1 PRHDT, CDR2 FYEKMQ (reference sequence). CDR3 loop: CASSLGVYQPQHF. CDR3 in DNA: TGTGCCAGCAGCTTAGGAGTCTATCAGCCCCAGCATTTT. The complete variable domain, with remaining parts taken from reference TRBV13 and TRBJ1-5, reads AAGVIQSPRHLIKEKRETATLKCYPIPRHDTVYWYQQGPGQDPQFLISFYEKMQSDKGSIPDRFSAQQFSDYHSELNMSSLELGDSALYFCASSLGVYQPQHFGDGTRLSIL.

The chain joins TRBV6-1 to TRBJ2-7; D unclear. This CDR3 contains 13 residues. Trimming stripped 5 bases from V and 4 bases from J, with 12 bases between. The V gene's germline CDR1 is MNHNS and CDR2 SASEGT. CDR3 in amino acids: CASSYEVNYEQYF. CDR3 nucleotides: TGTGCCAGCAGTTATGAGGTCAATTACGAGCAGTACTTC.

A few counts support this clonotype. The chain carries TRBV30 and TRBJ1-3, with D hard to call. This CDR3 is 16 amino acids long. Trimming took off 1 base at V and 0 bases at J, with 13 bases between the two ends. Germline CDR1 is GTSNPN and CDR2 is SVGIG (reference sequence). CDR3 region: CAWSGARTHSGNTIYF. The CDR3 DNA reads as TGTGCCTGGAGTGGGGCGAGGACTCACTCTGGAAACACCATATATTTT.

This clonotype showed up many times. The chain has TRBV20-1 and TRBJ1-1; maybe TRBD1 (5 bases). CDR1 is DFQATT and CDR2 is SNEGSKA in the germline V gene (reference sequence). The ends were cut back, 0 bases at V and 1 base at J, with 15 bases in the middle. CDR3 length equals 16 residues. CDR3 bases: TGCAGTGCTAGAGATGCGTCAGGGCTCGCGAACACTGAAGCTTTCTTT. Its translation: CSARDASGLANTEAFF.

This clonotype has a handful of counts. A much larger clone sits a single nucleotide away, making a read error possible. V usage is TRBV20-1 and J usage is TRBJ2-1, with TRBD2 matching over 14 bases. The length of the CDR3 is 17 residues. CDR1 and CDR2 from the germline V gene are DFQATT and SNEGSKA (reference sequence). The CDR3 nucleotides are TGCAGTGCTAGGGGGACTAGCGGGAGTGGAACCTACAATGAGCAGTCCTTC. Translated: CSARGTSGSGTYNEQSF.

A few counts support this clonotype. The V gene is TRBV19, the J gene TRBJ2-1; 7 bases fit TRBD2. CDR1 LNHDA and CDR2 SQIVND come from the germline V gene (reference sequence). The CDR3 extends over 20 amino acids. Unmatched junction bases numbered 20, after V lost 6 bases and J lost 0 bases. The CDR3 region has the DNA TGTGCCAGTAGGAAGTCGGGACTACCTAGGGGCAGGAGCTCCTACAATGAGCAGTTCTTC. Translating it yields CASRKSGLPRGRSSYNEQFF.